These 2 T cell receptor beta chains were all obtained from the same sample, sequenced in a study of response to subunit inactivated influenza vaccine. TCRdb ran MiXCR on the RT-PCR reads and lists one entry per CDR3 protein. The sample includes 500,000 or so distinct CDR3 sequences, 9.5% to 13% seen only once; the top ten take about 12%. The material sequenced was PBMCs from blood, taken about 6 weeks after vaccination. The receptors shown here come from a man aged 50-59 years who received an inactivated influenza vaccine.

In its sample, this clonotype was seen a few times. This sequence joins TRBV27 and TRBJ2-7; D may be TRBD1 (6 bases). Germline CDR1 MNHEY, CDR2 SMNVEV (reference sequence). The CDR3 is 20 residues long. V was trimmed by 5 bases and J by 1 base, leaving 30 bases between them. CDR3 in amino acids: CASSPTNFRGTSKRSYEQYF. In DNA form, the CDR3 reads TGTGCCAGCAGTCCTACTAACTTCAGAGGGACAAGCAAGAGGTCCTACGAGCAGTACTTC.

This clonotype was seen ten or more times. The chain employs TRBV20-1 and TRBJ2-5, with D possibly being TRBD1 (5 bases). This CDR3 spans 12 amino acids. Trimming cost V 3 bases and J 4 bases, with 9 bases left between them. Germline values: CDR1 DFQATT, CDR2 SNEGSKA (reference sequence). In DNA, the CDR3 is TGCAGTGCTAGCCAGGGCGCAGAGACCCAGTACTTC. Encoded protein: CSASQGAETQYF.